Here is one TCR beta chain with its context. The sample comes from a study of OX40 agonist ivuxolimab in advanced cancers. Here immunoSEQ multiplex PCR was the method, and the copy in TCRdb shows in-frame clones only, minus some. Of around 66,000 clones listed, approximately 82% are singletons. Germline lookup yields CDR1 GTSNPN and CDR2 SVGIG (reference sequence). This CDR3 is 14 amino acids long. Trimming shortened V by 1 base and J by 3 bases, and 10 bases separated the two germline ends. This material consisted of CD4+ or CD8+ T cells sorted from blood, taken in a trial of the OX40 agonist ivuxolimab. This TCR was sampled from an adult with an advanced solid tumor such as melanoma, head and neck, liver or kidney cancer. The chain employs TRBV30 and TRBJ1-5; D is uncertain. CDR3 nucleotide sequence: TGTGCCTGGAGTGCAATCGGAACCAATCAGCCCCAGCATTTT. Translation gives CAWSAIGTNQPQHF.